A selection of T cell receptor beta chains follows, all from one sample in a study of shared T cell receptors in the human thymus. This table comes from immunoSEQ multiplex PCR, and its TCRdb copy is limited to in-frame clones, with some not included. Here the sample spans roughly 660,000 clones, more than 75% being singletons. These records were also assigned to another study, of human thymus T cells.

The sequenced sample was thymocytes. The receptors were gathered from a boy younger than two with a congenital heart defect. Both conserved end residues are part of each CDR3. A D gene is named only where the DNA matches it firmly. Not every row has a clone size; where given, it reads once, few, many or a size class.

TRBJ2-3	-	-	TRBV14	TGTGCCAGCAGCATCGGGGGCAGGGGGCTAGCGGCGGGCACAGATACGCAGTATTTT	CASSIGGRGLAAGTDTQYF
TRBJ2-1	-	-	TRBV6-4	TGTGCCAGCAGTGACGGAGGGAACAATGAGCAGTTCTTC	CASSDGGNNEQFF
TRBJ1-3	-	-	TRBV6-1	TGTGCCAGCAGTGAGCGGGGACTGACCTCTGGAAACACCATATATTTT	CASSERGLTSGNTIYF
TRBJ2-7	-	-	TRBV6-5	TGTGCCAGCAGTTACCAGGGGTACGAGCAGTACTTC	CASSYQGYEQYF
TRBJ1-5	-	-	TRBV7-6	TGTGCCAGCAGCTCAGCCCACGGCAGGTACAATCAGCCCCAGCATTTT	CASSSAHGRYNQPQHF
TRBJ1-2	-	-	TRBV28	TGTGCCAGCAGTTCCATCCGGGACACCCTCTATGGCTACACCTTC	CASSSIRDTLYGYTF
TRBJ2-1	few	TRBD2	TRBV14	TGTGCCAGCAGCCAAGGACTAGCGGGAGGGCCACGGTATGAGCAGTTCTTC	CASSQGLAGGPRYEQFF
TRBJ2-1	-	TRBD2	TRBV2	TGTGCCAGCAGGGGGGGGACCGGGAGGCCAGGGAATGAGCAGTTCTTC	CASRGGTGRPGNEQFF
TRBJ2-3	-	TRBD2	TRBV5-4	TGTGCCAGCAGCCTGGACTTTACTAGCGTCAAAAGCACAGATACGCAGTATTTT	CASSLDFTSVKSTDTQYF
TRBJ2-3	-	TRBD1	TRBV6-6	TGTGCCAGCAGTTCGGGACAGGGGATAGATACGCAGTATTTT	CASSSGQGIDTQYF
TRBJ2-2	-	-	TRBV27	TGTGCCAGCAGCCACCCCCGGAGGGGATGGACCGGGGAGCTGTTTTTT	CASSHPRRGWTGELFF
TRBJ2-1	-	TRBD2	TRBV28	TGTGCCAGCAGTTTTGGGACTATAGACAATGAGCAGTTCTTC	CASSFGTIDNEQFF
TRBJ2-1	-	-	TRBV5-1	TGCGCCAGCAGCTTGGTCCCAAATGAGCAGTTCTTC	CASSLVPNEQFF
TRBJ2-2	-	-	TRBV30	TGTGCCTGGAGGGCGGGAAAAAAGGGCGGGGAGCTGTTTTTT	CAWRAGKKGGELFF
TRBJ1-2	once	-	TRBV28	TGTGCCAGCAGTGACGGGACAACTAACTATGGCTACACCTTC	CASSDGTTNYGYTF
TRBJ2-7	-	TRBD1	TRBV11-2	TGTGCCAGCAGCACCTTACAGGGGAAAAAAGCCTACGAGCAGTACTTC	CASSTLQGKKAYEQYF
TRBJ2-5	-	-	TRBV6-6	TGTGCCAGCAGGTTCAGGGGGACCCAGTACTTC	CASRFRGTQYF
TRBJ1-2	once	-	TRBV7-9	TGTGCCAGCAGCTTAGAAGCGGGCAGGCTCGACTATGGCTACACCTTC	CASSLEAGRLDYGYTF
TRBJ2-3	-	TRBD1	TRBV6-6	TGTGCCAGCAGTTACTCACAGGGGACCTTCACAGATACGCAGTATTTT	CASSYSQGTFTDTQYF
TRBJ1-4	-	TRBD1	TRBV27	TGTGCCAGCAGTTTAAGTTTTGGACAGGGGGTGGGTGAAAAACTGTTTTTT	CASSLSFGQGVGEKLFF
TRBJ2-5	-	TRBD1	TRBV5-1	TGCGCCAGCAGCTTACAGGGGGCTGAGGAGACCCAGTACTTC	CASSLQGAEETQYF
TRBJ2-1	-	TRBD2	TRBV15	TGTGCCACCAGCCGAATTGGACTAGCGGGCTACAATGAGCAGTTCTTC	CATSRIGLAGYNEQFF
TRBJ2-5	-	TRBD2	TRBV6-5	TGTGCCAGCAGTTACTCCGGGACTAGTTTAGAGACCCAGTACTTC	CASSYSGTSLETQYF
TRBJ2-5	-	TRBD1	TRBV25-1	TGTGCCAGCAGGTCGGGACAGGGGGCTTGGGAGACCCAGTACTTC	CASRSGQGAWETQYF
TRBJ2-2	-	TRBD1	TRBV5-1	TGCGCCAGCAGCCCGGGACAGCCGAACACCGGGGAGCTGTTTTTT	CASSPGQPNTGELFF
TRBJ1-5	-	TRBD1	TRBV9	TGTGCCAGCAGCGCAGGGGGGAGTCAGCCCCAGCATTTT	CASSAGGSQPQHF
TRBJ2-7	-	-	TRBV7-9	TGTGCCAGCAGCTTAGGGTGGGAGAGGCCCCACGAGCAGTACTTC	CASSLGWERPHEQYF
TRBJ2-5	-	-	TRBV19	TGTGCCAGTAGTATCCGTATAGGGGCACTAAAAGAGACCCAGTACTTC	CASSIRIGALKETQYF
TRBJ2-1	-	-	TRBV29-1	TGCAGCGTTGAGCGGGGCAGTTCGGGATACAATGAGCAGTTCTTC	CSVERGSSGYNEQFF
TRBJ2-7	-	TRBD2	TRBV12-5	TGTGCTAGTGGTTTGGTACTCCTAGCGGGAGTACCGGTAAGGGAGCAGTACTTC	CASGLVLLAGVPVREQYF
TRBJ2-7	-	TRBD1	TRBV28	TGTGCCAGCAGTCAACGGGACAGGTCTCACTACGAGCAGTACTTC	CASSQRDRSHYEQYF
TRBJ2-6	-	-	TRBV19	TGTGCCAGTCGGCAGGGGGGCGGGGCCAACGTCCTGACTTTC	CASRQGGGANVLTF
TRBJ2-1	-	TRBD2	TRBV7-2	TGTGCCAGCAGCTTAGATTTCCAGCGGGAGAAATACAATGAGCAGTTCTTC	CASSLDFQREKYNEQFF
TRBJ1-1	-	-	TRBV29-1	TGCAGCGTTGAAGATCGAGGAATAGGGAGCACTGAAGCTTTCTTT	CSVEDRGIGSTEAFF
TRBJ2-5	-	-	TRBV7-9	TGTGCCAGCAGCCCCGACTACGGCTCGACCCAAGAGACCCAGTACTTC	CASSPDYGSTQETQYF
TRBJ2-7	-	TRBD1	TRBV5-1	TGCGCCAGCAGCTCCCGGGACAGCTCCTACGAGCAGTACTTC	CASSSRDSSYEQYF
TRBJ2-2	-	-	TRBV9	TGTGCCAGCAGCGCCCGTGGCGGGGCGGGGAGGACCGGGGAGCTGTTTTTT	CASSARGGAGRTGELFF
TRBJ2-7	once	-	TRBV7-6	TGTGCCAGCAGCCTGGGGCACTCCTACGAGCAGTACTTC	CASSLGHSYEQYF
TRBJ2-7	-	TRBD2	TRBV27	TGTGCCAGCAGTTTATCGCGGGGGTTCTACGAGCAGTACTTC	CASSLSRGFYEQYF
TRBJ1-1	-	-	TRBV28	TGTGCCAGCAGTTTTTTTAAGAGGACTGAAGCTTTCTTT	CASSFFKRTEAFF
TRBJ1-2	-	TRBD1	TRBV25-1	TGTGCCAGCAGTGGGGGACAGGGTAGCTATGGCTACACCTTC	CASSGGQGSYGYTF
TRBJ2-3	-	TRBD2	TRBV7-6	TGTGCCAGCAGCTTAGCACCCCCCAGCGGGAGCGGGGGAGATACGCAGTATTTT	CASSLAPPSGSGGDTQYF
TRBJ1-2	-	-	TRBV28	TGTGCCAGCGCCGAGGATTCGAACTATGGCTACACCTTC	CASAEDSNYGYTF
TRBJ1-5	-	TRBD1	TRBV6-5	TGTGCCAGCAGTTCTCGGACAGGGGATCAGCCCCAGCATTTT	CASSSRTGDQPQHF
TRBJ2-3	-	TRBD2	TRBV2	TGTGCCAGCAGTGAAGAGGGACTAGCCACAGATACGCAGTATTTT	CASSEEGLATDTQYF
TRBJ2-7	-	TRBD2	TRBV27	TGTGCCAGCAGTCCCGAGCGGGAGAAATACGAGCAGTACTTC	CASSPEREKYEQYF
TRBJ2-7	-	TRBD2	TRBV5-5	TGTGCCAGCAGCTTGAGGCGGGATGCGGCGGGAGGGAAAACCTACGAGCAGTACTTC	CASSLRRDAAGGKTYEQYF
TRBJ2-6	-	TRBD1	TRBV5-1	TGCGCCAGCAGCCCGCCGACCGGGGCCAGGGGGCGACCTGGGGCCAACGTCCTGACTTTC	CASSPPTGARGRPGANVLTF
TRBJ2-1	-	TRBD2	TRBV9	TGTGCCAGCGGGTTAGCGGGTTACAATGAGCAGTTCTTC	CASGLAGYNEQFF
TRBJ2-1	few	TRBD2	TRBV14	TGTGCCAGCCCGGTTTTGGGGGGGATCGCCTACAATGAGCAGTTCTTC	CASPVLGGIAYNEQFF
TRBJ2-5	-	TRBD2	TRBV13	TGTGCCAGCAGCTCGGGACTAGCGGGAGAGTACCAAGAGACCCAGTACTTC	CASSSGLAGEYQETQYF
TRBJ2-1	-	TRBD2	TRBV5-1	TGCGCCAGCAGCTCCGTCGGGGGGAGCTACAATGAGCAGTTCTTC	CASSSVGGSYNEQFF
TRBJ1-5	-	-	TRBV6-1	TGTGCCAGCAGTCCCGGGACACAAGCTAATCAGCCCCAGCATTTT	CASSPGTQANQPQHF
TRBJ2-7	once	TRBD2	TRBV4-2	TGTGCCAGCAGCCAGTTGGGACTAGGGGGTAGCTACGAGCAGTACTTC	CASSQLGLGGSYEQYF